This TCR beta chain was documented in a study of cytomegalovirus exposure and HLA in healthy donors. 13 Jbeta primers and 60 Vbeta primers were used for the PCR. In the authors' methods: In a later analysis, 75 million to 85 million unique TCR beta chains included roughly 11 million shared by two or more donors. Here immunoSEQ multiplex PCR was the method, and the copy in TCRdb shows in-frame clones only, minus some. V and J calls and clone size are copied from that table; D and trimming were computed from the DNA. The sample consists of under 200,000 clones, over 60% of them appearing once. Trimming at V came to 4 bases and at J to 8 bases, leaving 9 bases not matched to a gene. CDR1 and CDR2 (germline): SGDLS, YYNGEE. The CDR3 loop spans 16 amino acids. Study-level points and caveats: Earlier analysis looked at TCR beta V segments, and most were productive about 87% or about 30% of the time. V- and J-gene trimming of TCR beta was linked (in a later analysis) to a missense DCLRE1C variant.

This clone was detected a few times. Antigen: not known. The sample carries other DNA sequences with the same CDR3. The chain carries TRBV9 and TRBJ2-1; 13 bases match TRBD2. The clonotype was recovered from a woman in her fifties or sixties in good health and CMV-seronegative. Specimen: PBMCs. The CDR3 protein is CASSPRLAGGVDEQFF. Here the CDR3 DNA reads TGTGCCAGCAGCCCTAGACTAGCGGGAGGTGTAGATGAGCAGTTCTTC. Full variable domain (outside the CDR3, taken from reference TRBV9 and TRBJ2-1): DSGVTQTPKHLITATGQRVTLRCSPRSGDLSVYWYQQSLDQGLQFLIQYYNGEERAKGNILERFSAQQFPDLHSELNLSSLELGDSALYFCASSPRLAGGVDEQFFGPGTRLTVL.